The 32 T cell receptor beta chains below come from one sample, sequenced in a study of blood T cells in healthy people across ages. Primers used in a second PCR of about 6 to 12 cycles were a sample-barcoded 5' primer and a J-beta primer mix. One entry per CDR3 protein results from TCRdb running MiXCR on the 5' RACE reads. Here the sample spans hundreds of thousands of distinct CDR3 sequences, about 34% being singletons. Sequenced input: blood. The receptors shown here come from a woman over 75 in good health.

In DNA form, the CDR3 reads TGTGCCTGGAGGGGGTCCTACAATGAGCAGTACTTC. It codes for CAWRGSYNEQYF. The gene calls are TRBV30 and TRBJ2-7; D uncertain. The V and J ends lost 3 bases and 7 bases respectively, with 13 bases between them. The length of the CDR3 is 12 residues. Germline V gives CDR1 GTSNPN, CDR2 SVGIG (reference sequence).

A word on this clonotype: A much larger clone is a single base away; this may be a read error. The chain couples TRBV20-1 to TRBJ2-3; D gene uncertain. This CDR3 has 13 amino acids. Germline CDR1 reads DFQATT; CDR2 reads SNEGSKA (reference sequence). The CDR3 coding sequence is TGCAGTGTTAGATGGTCCGTCACAGATACGCAGTATTTT. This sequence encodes CSVRWSVTDTQYF.

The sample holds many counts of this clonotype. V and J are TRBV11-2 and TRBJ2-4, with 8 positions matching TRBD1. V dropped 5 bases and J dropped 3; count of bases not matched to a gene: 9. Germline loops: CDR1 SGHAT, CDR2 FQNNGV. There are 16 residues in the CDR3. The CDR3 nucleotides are TGTGCCAGCAGCCCCGTTTTGACAGGGGTCAAAAACATTCAGTACTTC. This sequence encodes CASSPVLTGVKNIQYF.

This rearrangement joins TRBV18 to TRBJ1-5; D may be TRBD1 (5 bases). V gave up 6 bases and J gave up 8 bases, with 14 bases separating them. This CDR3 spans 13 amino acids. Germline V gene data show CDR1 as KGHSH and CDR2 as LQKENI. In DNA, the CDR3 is TGTGCCAGCTCTCCGGGGGGAGGTGAGCCCCAGCATTTT. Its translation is CASSPGGGEPQHF.

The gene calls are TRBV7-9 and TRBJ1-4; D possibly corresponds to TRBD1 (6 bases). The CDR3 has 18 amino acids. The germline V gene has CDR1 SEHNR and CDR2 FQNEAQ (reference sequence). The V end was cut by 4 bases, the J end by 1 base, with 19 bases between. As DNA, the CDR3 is TGTGCCAGCAGCTCCAACGAGGGGGGCTCGGGAACTAATGAAAAACTGTTTTTT. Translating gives CASSSNEGGSGTNEKLFF.

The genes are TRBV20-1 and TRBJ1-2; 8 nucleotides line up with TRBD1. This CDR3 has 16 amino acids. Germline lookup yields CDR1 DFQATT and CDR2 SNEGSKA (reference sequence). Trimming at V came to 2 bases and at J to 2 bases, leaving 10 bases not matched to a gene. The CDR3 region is CSARFFGTGLNYGYTF. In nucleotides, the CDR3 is TGCAGTGCTAGATTCTTTGGGACAGGACTAAACTATGGCTACACCTTC.

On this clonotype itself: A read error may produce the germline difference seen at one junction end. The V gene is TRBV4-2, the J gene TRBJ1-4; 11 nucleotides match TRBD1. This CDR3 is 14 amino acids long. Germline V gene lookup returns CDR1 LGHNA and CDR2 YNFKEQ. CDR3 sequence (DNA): TGTGCCGGCAGCCCCGGGACAGGGGGAGAAAAACTGTTTTTT. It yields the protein CAGSPGTGGEKLFF.

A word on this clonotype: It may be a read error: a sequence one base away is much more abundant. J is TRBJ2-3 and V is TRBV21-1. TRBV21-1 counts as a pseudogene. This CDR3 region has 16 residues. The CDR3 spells CASSKSRGSSTDAQYF. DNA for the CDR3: TGTGCCAGCAGCAAATCGCGGGGTTCTAGCACAGATGCGCAGTATTTT.

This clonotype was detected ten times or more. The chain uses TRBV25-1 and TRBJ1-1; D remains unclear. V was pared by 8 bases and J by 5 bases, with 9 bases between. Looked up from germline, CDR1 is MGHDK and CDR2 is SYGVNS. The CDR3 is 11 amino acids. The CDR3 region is CASVMGTEAFF. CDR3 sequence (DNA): TGTGCCAGCGTAATGGGGACTGAAGCTTTCTTT.

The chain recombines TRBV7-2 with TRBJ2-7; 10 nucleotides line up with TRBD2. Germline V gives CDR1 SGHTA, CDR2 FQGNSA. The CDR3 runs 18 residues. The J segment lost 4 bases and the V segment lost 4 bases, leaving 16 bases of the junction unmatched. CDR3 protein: CASSWRALGAGGIYEQYF. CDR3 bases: TGTGCCAGCAGCTGGAGGGCCCTAGGAGCGGGGGGGATATACGAGCAGTACTTC. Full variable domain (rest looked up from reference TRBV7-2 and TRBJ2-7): GAGVSQSPSNKVTEKGKDVELRCDPISGHTALYWYRQSLGQGLEFLIYFQGNSAPDKSGLPSDRFSAERTGGSVSTLTIQRTQQEDSAVYLCASSWRALGAGGIYEQYFGPGTRLTVT.

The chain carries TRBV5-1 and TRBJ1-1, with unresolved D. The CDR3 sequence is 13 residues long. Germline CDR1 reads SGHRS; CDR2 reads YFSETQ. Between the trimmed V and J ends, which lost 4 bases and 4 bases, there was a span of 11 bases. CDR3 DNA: TGCGCCAGCAGCCTAGTAGGGAGCACTGAAGCTTTCTTT. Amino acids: CASSLVGSTEAFF. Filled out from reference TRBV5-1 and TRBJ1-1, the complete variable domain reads KAGVTQTPRYLIKTRGQQVTLSCSPISGHRSVSWYQQTPGQGLQFLFEYFSETQRNKGNFPGRFSGRQFSNSRSEMNVSTLELGDSALYLCASSLVGSTEAFFGQGTRLTVV.

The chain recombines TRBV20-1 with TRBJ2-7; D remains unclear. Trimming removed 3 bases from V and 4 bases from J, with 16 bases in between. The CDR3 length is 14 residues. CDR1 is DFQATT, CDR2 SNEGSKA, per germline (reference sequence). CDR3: CSARPPTPEYEQYF. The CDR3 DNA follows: TGCAGTGCTAGGCCCCCAACCCCGGAATACGAGCAGTACTTC.

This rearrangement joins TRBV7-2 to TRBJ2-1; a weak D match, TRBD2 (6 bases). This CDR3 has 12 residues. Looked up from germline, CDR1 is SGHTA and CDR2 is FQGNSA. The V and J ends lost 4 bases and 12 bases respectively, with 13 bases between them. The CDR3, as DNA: TGTGCCAGCAGCTGGACGGGACTTCGGCAGTTCTTC. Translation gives CASSWTGLRQFF.

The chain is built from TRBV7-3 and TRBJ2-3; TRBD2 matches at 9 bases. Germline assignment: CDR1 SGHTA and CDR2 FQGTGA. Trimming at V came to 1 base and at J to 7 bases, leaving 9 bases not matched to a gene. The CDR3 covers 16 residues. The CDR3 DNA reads TGTGCCAGCAGCTTAAGGCGGGGGGGCCCGACACATACGCAGTATTTT. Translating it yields CASSLRRGGPTHTQYF.

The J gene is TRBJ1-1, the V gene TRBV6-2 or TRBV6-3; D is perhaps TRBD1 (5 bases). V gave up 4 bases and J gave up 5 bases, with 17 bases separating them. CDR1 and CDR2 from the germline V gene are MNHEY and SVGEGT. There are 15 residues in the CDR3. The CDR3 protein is CASSSRDLPETEAFF. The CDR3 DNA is TGTGCCAGCAGTTCCCGGGACCTTCCAGAAACTGAAGCTTTCTTT.

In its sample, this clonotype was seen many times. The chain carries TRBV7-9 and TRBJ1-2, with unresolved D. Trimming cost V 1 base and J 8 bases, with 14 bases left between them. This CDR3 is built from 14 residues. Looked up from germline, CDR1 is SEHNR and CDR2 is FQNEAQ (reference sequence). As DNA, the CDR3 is TGTGCCAGCAGCTTAGTGGGAGGGCCAGGCGGCTACACCTTC. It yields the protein CASSLVGGPGGYTF. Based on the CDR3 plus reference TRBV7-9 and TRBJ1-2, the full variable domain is DTGVSQNPRHKITKRGQNVTFRCDPISEHNRLYWYRQTLGQGPEFLTYFQNEAQLEKSRLLSDRFSAERPKGSFSTLEIQRTEQGDSAMYLCASSLVGGPGGYTFGSGTRLTVV.

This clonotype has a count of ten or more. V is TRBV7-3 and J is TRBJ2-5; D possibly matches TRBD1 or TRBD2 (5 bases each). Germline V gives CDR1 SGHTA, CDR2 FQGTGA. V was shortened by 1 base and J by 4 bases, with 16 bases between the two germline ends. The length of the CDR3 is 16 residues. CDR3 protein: CASSLRGTLRAETQYF. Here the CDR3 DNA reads TGTGCCAGCAGCTTAAGAGGGACCCTGAGGGCAGAGACCCAGTACTTC.

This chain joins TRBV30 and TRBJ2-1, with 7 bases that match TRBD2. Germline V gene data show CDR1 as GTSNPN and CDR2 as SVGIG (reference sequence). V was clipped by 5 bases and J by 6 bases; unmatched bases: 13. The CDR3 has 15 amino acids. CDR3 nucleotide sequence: TGTGCCTGGGGGGTACAGCCTAGCGGTTCCAATGAGCAGTTCTTC. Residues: CAWGVQPSGSNEQFF.

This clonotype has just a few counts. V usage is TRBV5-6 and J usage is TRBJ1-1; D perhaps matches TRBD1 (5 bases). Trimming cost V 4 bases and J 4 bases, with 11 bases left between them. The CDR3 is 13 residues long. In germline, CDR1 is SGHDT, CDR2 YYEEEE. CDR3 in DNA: TGTGCCAGCAGCCAGGGACCGGGCACTGAAGCTTTCTTT. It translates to CASSQGPGTEAFF.

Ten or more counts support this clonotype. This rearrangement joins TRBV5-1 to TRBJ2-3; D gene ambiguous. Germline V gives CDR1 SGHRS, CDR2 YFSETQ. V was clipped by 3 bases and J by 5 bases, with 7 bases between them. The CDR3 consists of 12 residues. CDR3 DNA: TGCGCCAGCAGCTCGGTTAAAGATACGCAGTATTTT. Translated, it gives CASSSVKDTQYF.

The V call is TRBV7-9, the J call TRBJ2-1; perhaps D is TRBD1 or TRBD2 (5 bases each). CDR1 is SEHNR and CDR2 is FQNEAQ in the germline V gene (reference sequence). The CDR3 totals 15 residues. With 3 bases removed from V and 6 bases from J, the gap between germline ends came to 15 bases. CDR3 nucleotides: TGTGCCAGCAGCTTCGCTCGGGACGGCACCAATGAGCAGTTCTTC. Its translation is CASSFARDGTNEQFF.

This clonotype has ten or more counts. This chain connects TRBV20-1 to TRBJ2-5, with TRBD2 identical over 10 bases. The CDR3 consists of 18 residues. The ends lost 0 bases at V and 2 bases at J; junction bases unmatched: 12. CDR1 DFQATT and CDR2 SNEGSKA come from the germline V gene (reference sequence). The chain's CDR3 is CSARDIGLAGAPQETQYF. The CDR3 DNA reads TGCAGTGCTAGAGATATAGGGCTAGCGGGGGCTCCACAAGAGACCCAGTACTTC.

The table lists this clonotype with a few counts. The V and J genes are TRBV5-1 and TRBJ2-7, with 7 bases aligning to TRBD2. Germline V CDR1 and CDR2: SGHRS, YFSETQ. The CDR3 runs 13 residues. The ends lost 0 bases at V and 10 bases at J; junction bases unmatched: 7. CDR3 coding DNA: TGCGCCAGCAGCTTGGGGGGGGGAGAGTCCCAGTACTTC. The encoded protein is CASSLGGGESQYF.

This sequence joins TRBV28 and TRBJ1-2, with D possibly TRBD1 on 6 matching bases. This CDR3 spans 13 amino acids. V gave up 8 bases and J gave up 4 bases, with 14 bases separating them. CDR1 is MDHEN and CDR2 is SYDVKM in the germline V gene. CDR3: CASGQGHRYGYTF. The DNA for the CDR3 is TGTGCCAGCGGCCAGGGACATCGCTATGGCTACACCTTC.

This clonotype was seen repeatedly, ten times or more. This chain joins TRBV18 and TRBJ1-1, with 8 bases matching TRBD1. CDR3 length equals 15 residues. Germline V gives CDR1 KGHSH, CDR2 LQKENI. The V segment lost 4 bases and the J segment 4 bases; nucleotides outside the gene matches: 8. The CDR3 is CASSRPQGESTEAFF. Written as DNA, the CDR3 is TGTGCCAGCTCACGACCACAGGGGGAGAGCACTGAAGCTTTCTTT.

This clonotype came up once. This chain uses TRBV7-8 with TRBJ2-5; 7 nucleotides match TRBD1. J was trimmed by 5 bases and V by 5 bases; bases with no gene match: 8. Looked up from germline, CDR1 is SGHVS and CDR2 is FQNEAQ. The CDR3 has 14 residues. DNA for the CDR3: TGTGCCAGCAGCCCCAGACAGGGTGCGGAGACCCAGTACTTC. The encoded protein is CASSPRQGAETQYF.

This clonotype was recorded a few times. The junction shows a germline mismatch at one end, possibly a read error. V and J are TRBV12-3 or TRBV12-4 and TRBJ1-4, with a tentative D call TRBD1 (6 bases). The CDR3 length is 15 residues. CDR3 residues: CASSRQAGWDEKRFF. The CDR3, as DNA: TGTGCCAGCAGCCGACAGGCTGGATGGGATGAAAAACGGTTTTTT.

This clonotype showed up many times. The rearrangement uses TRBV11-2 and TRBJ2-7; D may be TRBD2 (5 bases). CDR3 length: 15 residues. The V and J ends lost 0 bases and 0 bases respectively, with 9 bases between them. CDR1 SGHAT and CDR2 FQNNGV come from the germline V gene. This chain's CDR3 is CASSLDRGNSYEQYF. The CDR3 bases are TGTGCCAGCAGCTTAGACCGGGGTAACTCCTACGAGCAGTACTTC.

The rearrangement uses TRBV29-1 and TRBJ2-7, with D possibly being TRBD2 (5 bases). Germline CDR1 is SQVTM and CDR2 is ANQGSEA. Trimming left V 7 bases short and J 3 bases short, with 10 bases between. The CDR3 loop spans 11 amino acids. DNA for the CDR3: TGCAGCGGGGAGTTTAACTACGAGCAGTACTTC. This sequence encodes CSGEFNYEQYF.

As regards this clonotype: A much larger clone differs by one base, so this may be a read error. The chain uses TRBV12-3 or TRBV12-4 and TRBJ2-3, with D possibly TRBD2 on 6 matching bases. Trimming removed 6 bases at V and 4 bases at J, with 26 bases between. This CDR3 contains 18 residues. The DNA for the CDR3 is TGTGCCAGCAGCCCCCCGGGGACTCCCGGGGATTGGGCAGATACGCAGTATTTT. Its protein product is CASSPPGTPGDWADTQYF.

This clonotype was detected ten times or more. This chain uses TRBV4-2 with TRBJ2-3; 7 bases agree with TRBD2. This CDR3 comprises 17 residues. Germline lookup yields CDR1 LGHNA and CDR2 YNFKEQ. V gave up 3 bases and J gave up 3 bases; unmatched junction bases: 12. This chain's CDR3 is CASSQATLAGETDTQYF. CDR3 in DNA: TGTGCCAGCAGCCAGGCGACTCTGGCGGGGGAAACAGATACGCAGTATTTT.

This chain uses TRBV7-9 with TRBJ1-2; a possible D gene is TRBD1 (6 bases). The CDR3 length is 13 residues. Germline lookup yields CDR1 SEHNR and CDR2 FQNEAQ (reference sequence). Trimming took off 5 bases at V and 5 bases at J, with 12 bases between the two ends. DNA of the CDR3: TGTGCCAGCAGCCGGGACAAGAGTTATGGCTACACCTTC. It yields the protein CASSRDKSYGYTF. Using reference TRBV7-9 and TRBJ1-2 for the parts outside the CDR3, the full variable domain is DTGVSQNPRHKITKRGQNVTFRCDPISEHNRLYWYRQTLGQGPEFLTYFQNEAQLEKSRLLSDRFSAERPKGSFSTLEIQRTEQGDSAMYLCASSRDKSYGYTFGSGTRLTVV.